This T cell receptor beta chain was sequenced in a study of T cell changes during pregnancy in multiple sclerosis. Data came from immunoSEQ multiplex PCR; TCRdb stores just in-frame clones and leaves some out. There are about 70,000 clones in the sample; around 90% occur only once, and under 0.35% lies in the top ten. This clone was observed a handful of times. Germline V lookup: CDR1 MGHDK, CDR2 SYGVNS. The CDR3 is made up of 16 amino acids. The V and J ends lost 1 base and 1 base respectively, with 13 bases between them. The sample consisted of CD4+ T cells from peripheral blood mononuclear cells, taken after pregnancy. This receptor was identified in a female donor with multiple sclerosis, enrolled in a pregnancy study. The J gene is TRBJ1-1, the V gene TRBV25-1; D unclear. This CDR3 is CASSESGGRGNTEAFF. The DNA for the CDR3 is TGTGCCAGCAGTGAATCCGGTGGCCGGGGGAACACTGAAGCTTTCTTT.